The source of this TCR beta chain is a study of T cells in tumors after PD-1 blockade (dated by TCRdb to about 2019). Concerning the study at large: Exclusion criteria were prior checkpoint blockade, use of systemic immunosuppressants, or recent radiotherapy or other anti-cancer therapy within 4 weeks. Patients received pembrolizumab 200 mg every 3 weeks or cemiplimab 350 mg every 2 weeks. While on anti-PD-1 treatment, some of the patients also continued taking daily vismodegib 150 mg. Using site-matched tumors from BCC or SCC patients sampled before and after anti-PD-1 therapy, the study carried out paired single-cell RNA and TCR sequencing. Peripheral blood samples averaged about 120,000 TCR templates (range about 21,000-260,000) and around 35,000 unique clonotypes. RECIST version 1.1 was the standard used to evaluate clinical response. Bulk TCR sequencing was performed on nine to eleven peripheral blood samples from about five patients to compare blood and tumor clonotypes. Results the study describes overall, beyond this receptor: About two fifths of the TCR clonotypes from tumors also showed up in blood, and some novel exhausted tumor clones were present in pre-treatment blood, which suggests peripheral recruitment. Where the novel T cell clones came from was not identified, and possible sources could include lymphoid organs or rare unexpanded clones inside the tumor or in the tumor periphery.

Genomic DNA extracted from tumor biopsies or peripheral blood was used for bulk TCRbeta sequencing, with input ranging from about 616 ng to 6,500 ng. Every patient was a poor candidate for surgical resection and had histologically proven advanced or metastatic basal or squamous cell carcinoma. The basal cell carcinoma cohort comprised about a dozen patients, of whom 8 had bulk tumor TCR sequencing. The germline ends are 8 bases apart after V is trimmed by 5 bases and J by 0 bases. The CDR3 numbers 13 residues from cysteine through phenylalanine. The DNA shown is the 39-base CDR3, in frame from base 1. A remark on this clone: Its antigen is unknown. Per-nucleotide qualities are absent, and no much larger clonotype sits a single base away.

The immunoSEQ platform was used for deep TCRbeta sequencing. The paper's processing steps were these. For further analysis, only productive rearrangements were exported out of the immunoSEQ Analyzer. Bulk TCRbeta clonotypes were assigned T cell phenotypes by matching to single-cell RNA+TCR-seq clones sharing the same TCRbeta sequence. Clone enrichment in tumor was calculated as tumor frequency divided by PBMC frequency from bulk TCR sequencing. TCRs were sorted with GLIPH into specificity groups, meaning clusters of distinct TCRs that share CDR3 motifs and likely recognize common antigens. TCRdb carries this immuneACCESS record with in-frame sequences only. Its versions omit some clonotypes, under half of them owing to an unresolved V gene in the studies checked, with the rest unexplained. For V, J and clone size, that table is used; D and trimming come from the DNA. Here the sample has tens of thousands of clones; more than 60% occur a single time. The top ten clones comprise 8.7% of the sample.

This receptor was obtained from a human donor with advanced basal cell or squamous cell carcinoma (not recorded which). The specimen was PBMCs, collected before anti-PD-1 therapy. The rearrangement combines TRBV12-3 or TRBV12-4 with TRBJ2-7; the D gene cannot be named for sure. This receptor carries the CDR3 CASSRLSSYEQYF. The DNA sequence is as follows: TGTGCCAGCAGTCGATTAAGCTCCTACGAGCAGTACTTC.